These 2 T cell receptor beta chains were sequenced from one sample in a study of blood T cell repertoires in COVID-19. Some clones are missing from TCRdb's copy, which holds only in-frame ones; the method was immunoSEQ multiplex PCR. This table holds about 300,000 clones, around 84% found once. Sequencing was done on a sample of PBMCs or T cells enriched from blood (not recorded which). Source of these receptors: a woman aged 25 to 39 who had been exposed to COVID-19.

This clone was counted a single time. This chain uses TRBV30 with TRBJ2-7, with 7 bases identical to TRBD1. Germline assignment: CDR1 GTSNPN and CDR2 SVGIG (reference sequence). This CDR3 region has 13 residues. V shed 4 bases, J shed 5 bases, and the junction held 8 bases outside the gene matches. CDR3 bases: TGTGCCTGGAAGCGCGAGAGGGGGCACGAGCAGTACTTC. This codes for CAWKRERGHEQYF. The whole variable domain, remainder taken from reference TRBV30 and TRBJ2-7, is SQTIHQWPATLVQPVGSPLSLECTVEGTSNPNLYWYRQAAGRGLQLLFYSVGIGQISSEVPQNLSASRPQDRQFILSSKKLLLSDSGFYLCAWKRERGHEQYFGPGTRLTVT.

The chain carries TRBV10-3 and TRBJ1-4, with 9 bases that match TRBD1. CDR3 size: 14 residues. Germline lookup yields CDR1 ENHRY and CDR2 SYGVKD. The junction had 6 bases not matched to a gene; V was cut back by 5 bases and J by 8 bases. CDR3 coding DNA: TGTGCCATCAGTCCGGGACAGGGTCGCGAAAAACTGTTTTTT. Translating gives CAISPGQGREKLFF.